These T cell receptor beta chains were read from a single sample in a study of T cell repertoires in cytomegalovirus infection. These receptors have no known antigen. MiXCR was run by TCRdb on the reads, yielding one entry per CDR3 protein. Of hundreds of thousands of distinct CDR3 sequences listed, around 30% were seen once; the top ten hold roughly 13%. Sequenced here: cultured CD8+ T cells from PBMCs, sampled from culture after CMV antigen stimulation. The receptors were gathered from a human donor in good health (CMV status not recorded). Some clones in this sample may be carry-over from other donors' samples. Each CDR3 is given with its conserved first and last residue. D genes are given only for firm matches. Clone size is given for some rows only: seen once, a few or many times, or a class if the clone is expanded.

TRBV7-3	TRBJ2-1	.	.	TGTGCCAGCAGGTGGAGCAGGAATGAGCAGTTCTTC	CASRWSRNEQFF
TRBV27	TRBJ1-1	.	.	TGTGCCAGCAGTCCGAACACGAGAGTCGCTGAAGCTTTCTTT	CASSPNTRVAEAFF
TRBV7-9	TRBJ2-4	.	.	TGTGCCAGCAGTCCCGATGTGGCCAAAAACATTCAGTACTTC	CASSPDVAKNIQYF
TRBV7-9	TRBJ1-2	few	.	TGTGCCAGCACCACTTCGGATGGCTACACCTTC	CASTTSDGYTF
TRBV29-1	TRBJ2-7	few	.	TGCAGCGTTGAATCTCCCCGGGACAACTCCTACGAGCAGTACTTC	CSVESPRDNSYEQYF
TRBV28	TRBJ2-5	.	.	TGTGCCAGCAATCTGGGGTACCAAGAGACCCAGTACTTC	CASNLGYQETQYF
TRBV25-1	TRBJ1-1	.	.	TGTGCCAGCAGTGAATCGGGAGCTATCATGAACACTGAAGCTTTCTTT	CASSESGAIMNTEAFF
TRBV7-3	TRBJ1-1	.	.	TGTGCCAGCAGCATTTCCCTAGGGACTGAAGCTTTCTTT	CASSISLGTEAFF
TRBV7-6	TRBJ2-2	few	TRBD1	TGTGCCAGCAGCTTACCCCGAGACAGGGGGCTTCACGGGGAGCTGTTTTTT	CASSLPRDRGLHGELFF
TRBV7-6	TRBJ2-1	many	.	TGTGCCAGCAGCTTAGGAGTCACCAAACTCGAGCAGTTCTTC	CASSLGVTKLEQFF
TRBV12-3/TRBV12-4	TRBJ1-4	.	.	TGTGCCAGCAGTTTAGGGGCAGGGGAGGAAAAACTGTTTTTT	CASSLGAGEEKLFF
TRBV27	TRBJ2-7	.	.	TGTGCCAGCAGTTTCCATCGAACGGGAGAACAGTACTTC	CASSFHRTGEQYF
TRBV12-3/TRBV12-4	TRBJ2-3	.	TRBD2	TGTGCCAGCAGTCGTAGCGGGGGGATCTCTAGCACAGATACGCAGTATTTT	CASSRSGGISSTDTQYF
TRBV7-2	TRBJ2-3	many	TRBD2	TGTGCCAGCAGCTTAAGCGGGGACACAGATACGCAGTATTTT	CASSLSGDTDTQYF
TRBV7-3	TRBJ2-1	many	TRBD1	TGTGCCAGCAGCTCCGGACAGGGGTTGGGTGAGCAGTTCTTC	CASSSGQGLGEQFF
TRBV7-2	TRBJ1-6	.	TRBD1	TGTGCCAGCAGCTTAACGGGACAGGGAAAATCACCCCTCCACTTT	CASSLTGQGKSPLHF
TRBV19	TRBJ1-1	.	TRBD1	TGTGCCAGTAGTATGGCCGGACAGGCTCTTTCGGGTGTGGACACTGAAGCTTTCTTT	CASSMAGQALSGVDTEAFF
TRBV12-5	TRBJ1-1	.	.	TGTGCTAGTGGTTTGGTTGGAGTGGCACCTATCACTGAAGCTTTCTTT	CASGLVGVAPITEAFF
TRBV12-3/TRBV12-4	TRBJ2-3	many	.	TGTGCCAGCAGTTTAACGAGGGGTGGAGTAGATACGCAGTATTTT	CASSLTRGGVDTQYF
TRBV6-2/TRBV6-3	TRBJ2-1	.	TRBD2	TGTGTCAGCAGTTTACATCCTCGGGGGGGCTTCTACAATGAGCAGTTCTTC	CVSSLHPRGGFYNEQFF
TRBV9	TRBJ1-2	few	.	TGTGCCAGCAGCGTAGAGGCAGGGGATGCGCGTAATGGCTACACCTTC	CASSVEAGDARNGYTF
TRBV7-6	TRBJ2-1	many	TRBD1	TGTGCCAGCAGCGCCGGGACAGGGGGTTACAATGAGCAGTTCTTC	CASSAGTGGYNEQFF
TRBV27	TRBJ2-3	few	TRBD1	TGTGCCAGCAGCCTCCGGGACAGATACACAGATACGCAGTATTTT	CASSLRDRYTDTQYF
TRBV27	TRBJ1-1	few	.	TGTGCCAGCACACATACAGGGATGAACACTGAAGCTTTCTTT	CASTHTGMNTEAFF
TRBV19	TRBJ2-2	few	TRBD1	TGTGCCAGTAGACCCGCCCTCGGGACAGGGGGTGACACCGGGGAGCTGTTTTTT	CASRPALGTGGDTGELFF
TRBV4-3	TRBJ2-5	.	.	TGCGCCAGCAGCCAGGATACACGGGGCGAAGAGACCCAGTACTTC	CASSQDTRGEETQYF
TRBV7-2	TRBJ2-1	many	.	TGTGCCAGCAGCTTAGTCTTACGAGGGAGGAACAATGAGCAGTTCTTC	CASSLVLRGRNNEQFF
TRBV27	TRBJ2-2	.	.	TGTGCCAGCAGCTTAGGTTGGGTGAACACCGGGGAGCTGTTTTTT	CASSLGWVNTGELFF